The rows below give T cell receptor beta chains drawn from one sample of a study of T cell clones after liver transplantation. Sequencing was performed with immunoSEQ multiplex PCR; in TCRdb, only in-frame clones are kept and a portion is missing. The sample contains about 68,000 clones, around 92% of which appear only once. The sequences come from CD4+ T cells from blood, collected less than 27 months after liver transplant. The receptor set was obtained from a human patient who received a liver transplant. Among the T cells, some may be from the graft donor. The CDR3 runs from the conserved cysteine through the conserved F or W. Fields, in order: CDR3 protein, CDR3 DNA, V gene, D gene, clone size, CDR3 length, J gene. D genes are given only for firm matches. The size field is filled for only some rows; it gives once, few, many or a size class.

CASSLVAGGANYGYTF	TGTGCCAGCAGCTTAGTGGCAGGGGGGGCAAACTATGGCTACACCTTC	TRBV13	TRBD1	once	16	TRBJ1-2
CASSQDRRAGTQYF	TGCGCCAGCAGCCAAGATCGGCGAGCCGGGACGCAGTATTTT	TRBV4-1	-	-	14	TRBJ2-3
CASSREISRELFF	TGTGCCAGCAGCCGCGAGATCTCTAGGGAGCTGTTTTTT	TRBV7-3	-	once	13	TRBJ2-2
CASSSLSSGFTDTQYF	TGTGCCAGCAGTTCCCTGTCTAGCGGATTCACAGATACGCAGTATTTT	TRBV6-5	TRBD2	-	16	TRBJ2-3
CASTMGGSGNTIYF	TGTGCCAGCACCATGGGGGGATCTGGAAACACCATATATTTT	TRBV28	-	-	14	TRBJ1-3
CASSQALAGDGETQYF	TGCGCCAGCAGCCAAGCTCTAGCGGGAGACGGAGAGACCCAGTACTTC	TRBV4-3	TRBD2	-	16	TRBJ2-5
CASSILAPSSYEQYF	TGTGCCAGCAGCATACTAGCGCCTTCCTCCTACGAGCAGTACTTC	TRBV5-5	TRBD2	-	15	TRBJ2-7
CASSAGDSSNQPQHF	TGTGCCAGCAGCGCAGGGGACAGTAGCAATCAGCCCCAGCATTTT	TRBV2	TRBD1	-	15	TRBJ1-5
CASSLAVLVQGSGANVLTF	TGTGCCAGCAGCTTAGCGGTTTTGGTCCAAGGCTCTGGGGCCAACGTCCTGACTTTC	TRBV7-8	-	few	19	TRBJ2-6
CASGRGHEQYF	TGTGCCAGCGGTAGGGGCCACGAGCAGTACTTC	TRBV27	-	-	11	TRBJ2-7
CAEGRRTYEQYF	TGTGCCGAGGGGAGGAGAACCTACGAGCAGTACTTC	TRBV19	-	-	12	TRBJ2-7
CASSLGPGVSSNYGYTF	TGTGCCAGCAGCTTAGGTCCGGGGGTTTCTTCTAACTATGGCTACACCTTC	TRBV11-3	-	once	17	TRBJ1-2
CASSFAGNTIYF	TGTGCCAGCAGTTTCGCGGGAAACACCATATATTTT	TRBV6-6	-	-	12	TRBJ1-3
CASSVGTVKTDTQYF	TGTGCCAGCAGCGTAGGGACAGTTAAAACAGATACGCAGTATTTT	TRBV9	-	-	15	TRBJ2-3
CASSEGQGLGEAFF	TGTGCCAGCAGTGAAGGGCAGGGGTTGGGTGAAGCTTTCTTT	TRBV6-1	-	-	14	TRBJ1-1
CASAALRGGNTEAFF	TGTGCCAGCGCCGCCCTCCGGGGGGGGAACACTGAAGCTTTCTTT	TRBV2	-	-	15	TRBJ1-1
CASSYPGLRELFF	TGTGCCAGCAGTTACCCGGGACTACGGGAGCTGTTTTTT	TRBV6-5	TRBD2	-	13	TRBJ2-2
CASSQDQGQTNEKLFF	TGTGCCAGCAGCCAAGATCAGGGACAGACAAATGAAAAACTGTTTTTT	TRBV4-2	TRBD1	-	16	TRBJ1-4
CASSLRNTGELFF	TGTGCCAGCAGCTTACGAAACACCGGGGAGCTGTTTTTT	TRBV7-2	-	-	13	TRBJ2-2
CASSFRGPDWGETQYF	TGTGCCAGCAGTTTCAGGGGACCGGATTGGGGGGAGACCCAGTACTTC	TRBV27	-	-	16	TRBJ2-5
CASSPQTSFSDTQYF	TGTGCCAGCAGCCCGCAGACTAGTTTTTCGGATACGCAGTATTTT	TRBV14	-	-	15	TRBJ2-3
CASSYRASTDTQYF	TGTGCCAGCAGTTACCGGGCCAGCACAGATACGCAGTATTTT	TRBV6-6	-	once	14	TRBJ2-3
CASSFRTGGETQYF	TGTGCCAGCAGCTTCAGGACGGGAGGAGAGACCCAGTACTTC	TRBV7-9	TRBD2	-	14	TRBJ2-5
CATPQGAQPYGYTF	TGTGCCACACCCCAGGGGGCGCAGCCCTATGGCTACACCTTC	TRBV30	TRBD1	-	14	TRBJ1-2
CASSRDTGSVHEQYF	TGTGCCAGCTCACGGGATACAGGGTCGGTTCACGAGCAGTACTTC	TRBV18	-	-	15	TRBJ2-7
CASSFSGRSYNEQFF	TGTGCCAGCAGCTTTAGCGGGAGGTCCTACAATGAGCAGTTCTTC	TRBV7-6	TRBD2	-	15	TRBJ2-1
CASSPSFATNEKLFF	TGCGCCAGCAGCCCTTCGTTTGCAACTAATGAAAAACTGTTTTTT	TRBV4-1	-	-	15	TRBJ1-4
CASSKDYEQYF	TGTGCCAGCAGTAAAGACTACGAGCAGTACTTC	TRBV2	-	-	11	TRBJ2-7
CSVVVDPISYEQYF	TGCAGCGTTGTTGTCGATCCGATTTCCTACGAGCAGTACTTC	TRBV29-1	-	-	14	TRBJ2-7
CASRSSSGTANEQYF	TGTGCCAGCAGATCAAGTTCCGGGACAGCCAACGAGCAGTACTTC	TRBV5-4	TRBD1	once	15	TRBJ2-7
CASSVVGIYNEQFF	TGTGCCAGCAGCGTAGTGGGGATTTACAATGAGCAGTTCTTC	TRBV9	-	once	14	TRBJ2-1
CASSLVPGSGTGELFF	TGTGCCAGCAGTTTAGTTCCCGGGAGTGGAACCGGGGAGCTGTTTTTT	TRBV28	-	-	16	TRBJ2-2
CASSPPKVGGRSNEKLFF	TGTGCCAGCAGTCCGCCCAAAGTAGGGGGCAGGAGTAATGAAAAACTGTTTTTT	TRBV28	TRBD1	-	18	TRBJ1-4
CASSPRTSGNNEQFF	TGCGCCAGCAGCCCCCGGACTAGCGGGAACAATGAGCAGTTCTTC	TRBV5-1	TRBD2	-	15	TRBJ2-1
CASSLALQGALNQPQHF	TGTGCCAGCAGCTTAGCTCTACAGGGGGCACTCAATCAGCCCCAGCATTTT	TRBV7-2	TRBD1	-	17	TRBJ1-5
CASSLTGYTDTQYF	TGTGCCAGCAGCTTGACAGGCTACACAGATACGCAGTATTTT	TRBV5-4	-	-	14	TRBJ2-3
CASSLGRMNTEAFF	TGTGCCAGCAGCTTAGGGCGGATGAACACTGAAGCTTTCTTT	TRBV7-2	-	-	14	TRBJ1-1
CASSYGLAGDEQFF	TGTGCCAGCAGTTACGGGCTAGCGGGAGATGAGCAGTTCTTC	TRBV6-5	TRBD2	-	14	TRBJ2-1